The rows below give T cell receptor beta chains drawn from one sample of a study of human T cells and chemical hapten exposure. TCRdb reprocessed the RACE reads with MiXCR, giving one entry per CDR3 protein. The sample carries roughly 120,000 distinct CDR3 sequences, about 8.2% recorded once. The sequenced sample was whole blood. These receptors all come from a male donor in good health. Some clones in this sample may be carry-over from other donors' samples. Both conserved end residues are part of each CDR3. The order of the fields is clone size, CDR3 length, V gene, J gene, D gene, CDR3 DNA, CDR3 protein. D genes are given only for firm matches. Clone size is not always given. Where it is, it says once, few, many or a class for expanded clones.

few	14	TRBV6-1	TRBJ2-5	TRBD1	TGTGCCAGCAGAGCTACAGGGGGCGCGGAGACCCAGTACTTC	CASRATGGAETQYF
few	15	TRBV12-3/TRBV12-4	TRBJ1-1	TRBD1	TGTGCCAGCAGTCCGGGACAGGGGAGGAACACTGAAGCTTTCTTT	CASSPGQGRNTEAFF
many	14	TRBV5-1	TRBJ2-1	-	TGCGCCAGCAGCTTAGGTAACTCAGTAAATGAGCAGTTCTTC	CASSLGNSVNEQFF
few	14	TRBV7-9	TRBJ2-7	-	TGTGCCAGCAGCTTAGGCCAGGGCCCTCGGGAGCAGTACTTC	CASSLGQGPREQYF
many	12	TRBV18	TRBJ1-2	-	TGTGCCAGCTCACCGGCGGCGGAAGGCTACACCTTC	CASSPAAEGYTF
many	14	TRBV6-5	TRBJ1-2	TRBD1	TGTGCCAGCAGGCTGACAGGGGGCGGCTATGGCTACACCTTC	CASRLTGGGYGYTF
-	14	TRBV19	TRBJ1-1	-	TGTGCCAGTAGTATGGGCCCGGGGTACACTGAAGCTTTCTTT	CASSMGPGYTEAFF
few	18	TRBV4-3	TRBJ1-6	TRBD1	TGCGCCAGCAGCCAAGTCTCAGGGGGTTCGAGCTATAATTCACCCCTCCACTTT	CASSQVSGGSSYNSPLHF
few	14	TRBV10-3	TRBJ2-7	-	TGTGCCATCAGCTCAAATCAGGGGACCTACGAGCAGTACTTC	CAISSNQGTYEQYF
many	16	TRBV7-9	TRBJ2-3	TRBD2	TGTGCCAGCAGCACCGGAGCGGGAGGCAGCACAGATACGCAGTATTTT	CASSTGAGGSTDTQYF
few	14	TRBV27	TRBJ2-1	TRBD2	TGTGCCAGCAGCTCAGCGGGGGTCGGCGATGAGCAGTTCTTC	CASSSAGVGDEQFF
-	15	TRBV29-1	TRBJ2-5	TRBD2	TGCAGCGTCGGGACTAGCGGGGGGGCGGGAGAGACCCAGTACTTC	CSVGTSGGAGETQYF
few	14	TRBV20-1	TRBJ2-5	TRBD1	TGCAGTGCCTGTCGGGGACAGGGGGAAGAGACCCAGTACTTC	CSACRGQGEETQYF
-	15	TRBV7-2	TRBJ1-1	-	TGTGCCAGCAGCTTAAGGGACACGCTCGGCACTGAAGCTTTCTTT	CASSLRDTLGTEAFF
many	16	TRBV20-1	TRBJ2-5	TRBD1	TGCAGTGCTGCGGGACAGGGGACGATCATAGGGGAGACCCAGTACTTC	CSAAGQGTIIGETQYF
-	12	TRBV27	TRBJ1-2	-	TGTGCCAGCAGTGGAAATAATGATGGCTACACCTTC	CASSGNNDGYTF
-	12	TRBV2	TRBJ1-2	TRBD1	TGTGCCAGCAGAGCGGGACAGGGCGGCTACACCTTC	CASRAGQGGYTF
few	17	TRBV18	TRBJ2-7	TRBD2	TGTGCCAGCTCACCACCCGCAGCGGGAGCTACATACTACGAGCAGTACTTC	CASSPPAAGATYYEQYF
many	14	TRBV7-7	TRBJ2-7	TRBD1	TGTGCCAGCAGCCCCGGGACAGGGACCTACGAGCAGTACTTC	CASSPGTGTYEQYF
many	14	TRBV5-1	TRBJ1-1	-	TGCGCCAGCAGTCCCCTGGGGCGGAACACTGAAGCTTTCTTT	CASSPLGRNTEAFF
-	17	TRBV10-3	TRBJ2-6	-	TGTGCCATCAGTGAGGCGACGGCCGGGTCGCGGGCCAACGTCCTGACTTTC	CAISEATAGSRANVLTF
-	15	TRBV6-5	TRBJ2-1	TRBD2	TGTGCCAGCAGTTCACCTAGCGGGATCAGCAATGAGCAGTTCTTC	CASSSPSGISNEQFF
many	15	TRBV19	TRBJ1-5	-	TGTGCCAGTAGTACCCGACACGGTGGCGGTCAGCCCCAGCATTTT	CASSTRHGGGQPQHF
few	18	TRBV27	TRBJ2-3	-	TGTGCCAGCAGTTTAATCCCCCTCGGGAGTGGAGGCACAGATACGCAGTATTTT	CASSLIPLGSGGTDTQYF
-	15	TRBV6-5	TRBJ1-5	-	TGTGCCAGCAGTTCCCAGTTGGGGGTCAATCAGCCCCAGCATTTT	CASSSQLGVNQPQHF
few	18	TRBV5-1	TRBJ2-1	TRBD2	TGCGCCAGCAGCTTGGTAGTAGCGGGAGGTACCTCCTACAATGAGCAGTTCTTC	CASSLVVAGGTSYNEQFF
-	16	TRBV27	TRBJ2-5	TRBD1	TGTGCCAGCAGTACAGGACAGGGCTTCGACCAAGAGACCCAGTACTTC	CASSTGQGFDQETQYF
many	16	TRBV29-1	TRBJ1-2	TRBD1	TGCAGCGTTGATAAACAGATCAGGGGGCTAGGGTATGGCTACACCTTC	CSVDKQIRGLGYGYTF
-	14	TRBV6-2/TRBV6-3	TRBJ1-5	-	TGTGCCAGCAGACCCCCTGGAGGGCATCAGCCCCAGCATTTT	CASRPPGGHQPQHF
few	14	TRBV12-3/TRBV12-4	TRBJ1-1	TRBD1	TGTGCCAGCACCGAAGACAGGGAATGGACTGAAGCTTTCTTT	CASTEDREWTEAFF
many	17	TRBV6-5	TRBJ1-6	TRBD1	TGTGCCAGCAGTTACTCAGGACAGGGGATGATTAATTCACCCCTCCACTTT	CASSYSGQGMINSPLHF
-	11	TRBV20-1	TRBJ2-5	-	TGCAGTGCTAGCGCCTCTGAGACCCAGTACTTC	CSASASETQYF
many	16	TRBV20-1	TRBJ2-2	-	TGCAGTGCTAGAGATCTCAGGGATGCGAACACCGGGGAGCTGTTTTTT	CSARDLRDANTGELFF
many	17	TRBV6-5	TRBJ1-6	-	TGTGCCAGCAGTTACTACGGCAGGGAGATACCTAATTCACCCCTCCACTTT	CASSYYGREIPNSPLHF
few	14	TRBV19	TRBJ2-3	-	TGTGCCAGTAGTACAGGGGGGAACACAGATACGCAGTATTTT	CASSTGGNTDTQYF
many	18	TRBV7-6	TRBJ2-2	-	TGTGCCAGCAGCTCAGTAGCGTCCTCAGCTCCGAACACCGGGGAGCTGTTTTTT	CASSSVASSAPNTGELFF
few	10	TRBV29-1	TRBJ2-1	TRBD1	TGCAGCGCATTACAGGGGGAGCAGTTCTTC	CSALQGEQFF
-	14	TRBV5-6	TRBJ1-4	-	TGTGCCAGCAGCACGGGGTGGGCTAATGAAAAACTGTTTTTT	CASSTGWANEKLFF
many	16	TRBV12-5	TRBJ1-1	-	TGTGCTAGTGGTTTGAGGGACCCAGGAAGAAGCACTGAAGCTTTCTTT	CASGLRDPGRSTEAFF
few	12	TRBV25-1	TRBJ1-1	-	TGTGCCAGCAACACGGGACAAACTGAAGCTTTCTTT	CASNTGQTEAFF
-	12	TRBV6-5	TRBJ2-7	-	TGTGCCAGCAGTTACTCGAAGGGGGAGCAGTACTTC	CASSYSKGEQYF
few	17	TRBV7-9	TRBJ2-2	-	TGTGCCAGCAGCTTTCCTTCCGGGTTCGGGGATACCGGGGAGCTGTTTTTT	CASSFPSGFGDTGELFF
-	14	TRBV20-1	TRBJ1-4	-	TGCAGTGCTAGAGATCTGGGGGAGGATGAAAAACTGTTTTTT	CSARDLGEDEKLFF
few	12	TRBV12-3/TRBV12-4	TRBJ2-7	-	TGTGCCAGCAGTTTGGACATTTACGAGCAGTACTTC	CASSLDIYEQYF
-	12	TRBV20-1	TRBJ2-7	-	TGCAGTGCTAGGGGCGCGTCCTGCGAGCAGTACTTC	CSARGASCEQYF
few	15	TRBV6-5	TRBJ1-1	-	TGTGCCAGCACCCCGGTGCGGCTCGCGAACACTGAAGCTTTCTTT	CASTPVRLANTEAFF
few	16	TRBV15	TRBJ2-1	-	TGTGCCACCAGCAGAGAGAAGGGCCCACCAGACAATGAGCAGTTCTTC	CATSREKGPPDNEQFF
many	14	TRBV7-8	TRBJ1-1	-	TGTGCCAGCAGCTTACCTGCTGGGTACACTGAAGCTTTCTTT	CASSLPAGYTEAFF
-	18	TRBV5-4	TRBJ2-3	TRBD2	TGTGCCAGCAGGCTTGGAGGCCTAGCGGGAGGCCACACAGATACGCAGTATTTT	CASRLGGLAGGHTDTQYF
few	15	TRBV2	TRBJ2-3	TRBD2	TGTGCCAGCACTTGGGGAGCGGGAGGGTCGGATACGCAGTATTTT	CASTWGAGGSDTQYF
-	15	TRBV9	TRBJ2-1	TRBD2	TGTGCCAGCAGCGTAGTTAGCGGGGGGTCAAATGAGCAGTTCTTC	CASSVVSGGSNEQFF
many	15	TRBV12-3/TRBV12-4	TRBJ1-5	TRBD1	TGTGCCAGCAGTCGGGACAGTTATAGCAATCAGCCCCAGCATTTT	CASSRDSYSNQPQHF
many	17	TRBV7-9	TRBJ2-3	-	TGTGCCAGCAGCTTAGCGAGGACCAGGCTTAGCACAGATACGCAGTATTTT	CASSLARTRLSTDTQYF
-	13	TRBV5-1	TRBJ2-7	-	TGCGCCAGCAGCAGGGACGGACGGGACGAGCAGTACTTC	CASSRDGRDEQYF
-	14	TRBV6-2/TRBV6-3	TRBJ2-7	TRBD2	TGTGCCAGCAGTTGGGCTAGCGGGAGGACCGAGCAGTACTTC	CASSWASGRTEQYF
-	14	TRBV6-2/TRBV6-3	TRBJ2-4	-	TGTGCCAGCATCGGCGCAGGGGCCAAAAACATTCAGTACTTC	CASIGAGAKNIQYF
few	10	TRBV29-1	TRBJ1-1	-	TGCAGCGTTGAAGAGGGCGAAGCTTTCTTT	CSVEEGEAFF
-	14	TRBV10-3	TRBJ2-7	-	TGTGCCACGGGGGACTCCACGAGCTCCTACGAGCAGTACTTC	CATGDSTSSYEQYF